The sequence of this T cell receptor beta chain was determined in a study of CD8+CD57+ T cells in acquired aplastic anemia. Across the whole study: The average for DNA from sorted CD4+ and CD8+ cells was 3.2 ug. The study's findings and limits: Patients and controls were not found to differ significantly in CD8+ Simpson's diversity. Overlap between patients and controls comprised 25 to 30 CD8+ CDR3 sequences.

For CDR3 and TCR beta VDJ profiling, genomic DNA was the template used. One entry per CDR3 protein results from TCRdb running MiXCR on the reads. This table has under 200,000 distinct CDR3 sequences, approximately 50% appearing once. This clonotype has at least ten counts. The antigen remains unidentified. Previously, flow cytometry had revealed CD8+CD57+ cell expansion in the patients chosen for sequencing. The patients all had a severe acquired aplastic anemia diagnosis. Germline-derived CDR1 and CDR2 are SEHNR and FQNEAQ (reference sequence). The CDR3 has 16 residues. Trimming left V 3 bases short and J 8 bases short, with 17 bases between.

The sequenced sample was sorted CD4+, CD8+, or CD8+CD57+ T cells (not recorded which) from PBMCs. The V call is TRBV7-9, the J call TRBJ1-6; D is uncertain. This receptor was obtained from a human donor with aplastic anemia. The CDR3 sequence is CASSFGSVFADSPLHF. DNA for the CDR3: TGTGCCAGCAGCTTCGGTTCAGTTTTCGCCGATTCACCCCTCCACTTT. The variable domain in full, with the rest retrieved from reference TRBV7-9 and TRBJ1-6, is DTGVSQNPRHKITKRGQNVTFRCDPISEHNRLYWYRQTLGQGPEFLTYFQNEAQLEKSRLLSDRFSAERPKGSFSTLEIQRTEQGDSAMYLCASSFGSVFADSPLHFGNGTRLTVT.